This T cell receptor (beta chain) was documented in a study of beta chain features in type 1 diabetes (dated by TCRdb to 2016 to 2019). General notes on the study: No differences in mean age, gender distribution, total cell number or subset yield were found between patients and healthy donors. A total of over 90,000,000 sorted cells were examined across all samples, and a strong correlation was observed between cell number per subset and RNA yield. The study compared TCRB repertoires of sorted circulating CD4+ T cell subsets between recently diagnosed type 1 diabetes patients and matched healthy donors. Regulatory and stem cell-like memory subsets were obtained from only 8 patients and about eight healthy donors, while naive and central memory subsets were obtained from all 28 donors. Overall results and qualifications from the work: In all four CD4+ subsets, TCRB CDR3 length was moderately but significantly shorter in type 1 diabetes patients. Only small numbers of individuals were included in the HLA sub-analyses, which left unresolved whether HLA type had any influence on TCRB rearrangement. Because cDNA rather than genomic DNA was sequenced, highly expressing activated cells could have been over-represented, although no difference in activation and CD3 levels was found between groups. At VDJ recombination sites, type 1 diabetes patients had fewer insertions and more deleted nucleotides, which implies abnormalities in thymic rearrangement. Naive, central memory and regulatory TCRB repertoires appeared to be more similar among patients than among healthy donors. PCR may preferentially amplify shorter templates, but because patient and control samples were amplified and corrected together, any resulting skew would affect both groups equally.

The High Capacity cDNA Reverse Transcription Kit was used to reverse transcribe all of the isolated RNA, meaning that expressed TCRB transcripts were what got sequenced. Deep immunoSEQ sequencing was applied to naive, central memory and regulatory T cell samples, giving an average of about 3.8 million total reads per sample. Sorted cells were lysed in RLT buffer, and RNA was extracted using DNase-treated RNeasy Micro or Mini kits according to cell number. Each cell subset was processed on its own to prevent cross-contamination, while patient and healthy donor samples were processed together. TCRB sequences were amplified from cDNA with the immunoSEQ multiplex PCR, producing 87-bp fragments spanning the CDR3 region. Sequencing of the amplicons was done on the Illumina HiSeq platform. On the study's bioinformatics: PCR bias was corrected computationally using synthetic template baselines, and reads within Hamming distance 2 were collapsed, with unmergeable singletons discarded. Reads were aligned against IMGT to assign V, D and J genes, CDR3 length and insertions or deletions at six rearrangement sites. Within each subset, clonotype counts were normalized to sorted cell number, and only after that were true diversity and Gini coefficients computed with the tcR R package. Repertoire sharing was quantified using the overlap coefficient calculated on TCRB nucleotide sequences. Out-of-frame TCRB sequences from naive cells were analyzed to stand in for the pre-selection repertoire. TCRdb retrieved this table from immuneACCESS and kept in-frame rearrangements only. Not all clones are present; in checked studies, unresolved V genes account for under half, and no reason is known for the remainder. V and J calls and clone size follow that table, whereas D and trimming were derived from the DNA. For this sample the table gives 430,000 or so clones, of which over 10% were detected only once. More than 0.045% of the sample goes to the ten largest clones.

Each donor gave one peripheral blood draw, roughly 110 mL on average, collected into heparinised tubes. A BD FACSAria II was used to sort naive, central memory, regulatory and stem cell-like memory CD4+ T cells with a panel that included CD45RO, CCR7, CD25, CD127, CD95 and CD27. Purity was above 95% for every sorted population. PBMCs were isolated right away by Lymphoprep density gradient centrifugation and were stained directly, without culture. So that batch effects would be minimized, each experiment stained and sorted samples in pairs, pairing one healthy donor with one patient. The CDR3, cysteine through phenylalanine, is 14 amino acids long. Here the CDR3 DNA is all that survives: 42 bases in frame from base 1. Looking up the germline V gene yields CDR1 MDHEN and CDR2 SYDVKM. The V end gives up 4 bases and the J end 5 bases, leaving 7 bases in the junction not matched to a gene. Remarks on this clone: It lacks a known antigen. The sample holds no much larger clone one base away, and base qualities are not on file.

The origin of this receptor is a woman between 18 and 30 years old in good health. Sequencing was carried out using naive CD4+ T cells from blood. The sample's cell subset or site label is to be understood as: true naive CD4+ T cells. The chain was built from TRBV28 and TRBJ1-2; 7 bases in the middle match TRBD1. The CDR3 region has the sequence CASSSPDRAYGYTF. In nucleotides, the sequence is TGTGCCAGCAGTTCGCCAGACAGGGCATATGGCTACACCTTC.